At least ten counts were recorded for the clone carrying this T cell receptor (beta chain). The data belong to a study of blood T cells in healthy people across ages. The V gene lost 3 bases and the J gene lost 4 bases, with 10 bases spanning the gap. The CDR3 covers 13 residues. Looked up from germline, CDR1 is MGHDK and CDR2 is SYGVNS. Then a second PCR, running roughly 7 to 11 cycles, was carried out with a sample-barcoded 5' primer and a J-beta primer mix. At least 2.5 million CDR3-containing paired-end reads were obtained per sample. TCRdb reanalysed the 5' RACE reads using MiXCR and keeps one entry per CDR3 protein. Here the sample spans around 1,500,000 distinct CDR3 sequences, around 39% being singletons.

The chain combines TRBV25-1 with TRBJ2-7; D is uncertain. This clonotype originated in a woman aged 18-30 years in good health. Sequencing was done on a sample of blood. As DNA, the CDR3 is TGTGCCAGCAGTGATGGGAAGGGTTACGAGCAGTACTTC. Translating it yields CASSDGKGYEQYF.